This TCR beta chain appears in the sequencing data of a study of identical twins. TCRdb reprocessed the 5' RACE reads via MiXCR and lists one record per CDR3 protein. The table records about 810,000 distinct CDR3 sequences, roughly an eighth of them present only once. V gave up 2 bases and J gave up 7 bases, with 21 bases separating them. This CDR3 comprises 17 residues. Looked up from germline, CDR1 is DFQATT and CDR2 is SNEGSKA (reference sequence). This clonotype was seen a few times. These same data were also listed under a study on yellow fever vaccine responses in identical twins.

The sequenced material came from PBMCs. The origin of this receptor is a woman under 30 in good health. The chain uses TRBV20-1 and TRBJ1-6; tentatively, D is TRBD1 (6 bases). This chain's CDR3 is CSARSVGTTIQNSPLHF. The CDR3 DNA is TGCAGTGCTAGATCTGTTGGGACAACGATACAAAATTCACCCCTCCACTTT.